A selection of T cell receptor beta chains follows, all from one sample in a study of Ad26.COV2.S vaccination and SARS-CoV-2 variants. Here immunoSEQ multiplex PCR was the method, and the copy in TCRdb shows in-frame clones only, minus some. The table includes over 350,000 clones, about nine tenths detected once. The material sequenced was peripheral blood, taken in a trial of Ad26.COV2.S vaccine versus placebo. These receptors came from a person between 18 and 59 years old who received the Ad26.COV2.S COVID-19 vaccine or a placebo. CDR3s include the opening cysteine and the closing phenylalanine or tryptophan. A D gene is named only where the DNA matches it firmly. Some rows mark clone size as missing; the rest say once, few, many or name a class of expanded clone.

TRBJ1-4 once 16 TRBV7-6 NA CASSRIEFPTNEKLFF TGTGCCAGCAGCCGGATTGAGTTCCCAACTAATGAAAAACTGTTTTTT
TRBJ1-2 NA 14 TRBV6-6 TRBD1 CASSYRKDRDGYTF TGTGCCAGCAGTTACCGGAAGGACAGGGATGGCTACACCTTC
TRBJ2-1 NA 14 TRBV6-6 TRBD2 CASSLLAGRNEQFF TGTGCCAGCAGTTTACTAGCGGGGCGCAATGAGCAGTTCTTC
TRBJ2-1 NA 20 TRBV9 TRBD2 CASSVALWGTSGGAPNEQFF TGTGCCAGCAGCGTAGCTCTTTGGGGGACTAGCGGGGGGGCCCCCAATGAGCAGTTCTTC
TRBJ2-7 NA 12 TRBV19 NA CASSTRWDEQYF TGTGCCAGTAGTACCCGCTGGGACGAGCAGTACTTC
TRBJ2-5 once 15 TRBV19 NA CASSLNGRGGETQYF TGTGCCAGTAGTCTCAACGGCAGGGGAGGAGAGACCCAGTACTTC
TRBJ1-2 NA 17 TRBV7-2 NA CASSKLRGDRGAYGYTF TGTGCCAGCAGCAAATTGCGGGGGGACCGGGGTGCCTATGGCTACACCTTC
TRBJ2-3 NA 18 TRBV19 TRBD2 CASSMTSGGVGGTDTQYF TGTGCCAGTAGTATGACTAGCGGGGGGGTCGGGGGCACAGATACGCAGTATTTT
TRBJ2-7 NA 17 TRBV4-1 TRBD2 CASSQGRQRGFTYEQYF TGCGCCAGCAGCCAAGGACGTCAGCGGGGGTTTACCTACGAGCAGTACTTC
TRBJ1-6 NA 14 TRBV5-1 NA CASSSGLAPSPLHF TGCGCCAGCAGCTCAGGACTGGCCCCATCACCCCTCCACTTT
TRBJ1-2 NA 13 TRBV5-5 NA CASSFRSSGGYTF TGTGCCAGCAGCTTTCGGTCCTCGGGGGGCTACACCTTC
TRBJ2-5 NA 15 TRBV3-1/TRBV3-2 NA CASSQEVSGEETQYF TGTGCCAGCAGCCAAGAGGTGTCGGGAGAAGAGACCCAGTACTTC
TRBJ1-1 NA 12 TRBV6-5 NA CASLTPGTEAFF TGTGCCAGCCTCACACCGGGAACTGAAGCTTTCTTT
TRBJ2-4 NA 13 TRBV6-5 NA CATWATPKNIQYF TGTGCCACCTGGGCGACCCCCAAAAACATTCAGTACTTC
TRBJ1-2 NA 12 TRBV12-3/TRBV12-4 NA CASSPTGTGYTF TGTGCCAGCAGTCCAACAGGTACTGGCTACACCTTC
TRBJ1-1 NA 15 TRBV19 TRBD1 CASSITVTGAPEAFF TGTGCCAGTAGTATAACCGTTACAGGGGCGCCTGAAGCTTTCTTT
TRBJ2-6 NA 15 TRBV19 NA CASTTSGVGANVLTF TGTGCCAGTACCACCTCAGGGGTTGGGGCCAACGTCCTGACTTTC
TRBJ2-3 few 14 TRBV5-1 NA CASSLGTGTDTQYF TGCGCCAGCAGCTTGGGGACAGGCACAGATACGCAGTATTTT
TRBJ1-5 NA 15 TRBV10-3 NA CAISEGTGGGQPQHF TGTGCCATCAGTGAAGGTACGGGGGGCGGTCAGCCCCAGCATTTT
TRBJ1-2 few 17 TRBV6-1 NA CASSDKGQKTYNYGYTF TGTGCCAGCAGTGACAAAGGACAGAAAACCTATAACTATGGCTACACCTTC
TRBJ1-2 NA 12 TRBV2 NA CASRGGAYGYTF TGTGCCAGCAGGGGAGGGGCCTATGGCTACACCTTC
TRBJ2-7 NA 15 TRBV7-8 TRBD2 CASSLGLIRGSEQYF TGTGCCAGCAGCTTAGGGCTTATCCGCGGGAGCGAGCAGTACTTC
TRBJ2-7 NA 20 TRBV6-2/TRBV6-3 TRBD2 CASSYRVTSGGLPSSYEQYF TGTGCCAGCAGTTACCGAGTAACTAGCGGGGGGCTTCCGAGCTCCTACGAGCAGTACTTC
TRBJ2-7 NA 15 TRBV5-8 NA CASSLAGGARYEQYF TGTGCCAGCAGCTTGGCTGGGGGGGCGCGATACGAGCAGTACTTC
TRBJ1-3 NA 16 TRBV6-6 NA CASSYGGPHSGNTIYF TGTGCCAGCAGTTACGGGGGACCGCACTCTGGAAACACCATATATTTT
TRBJ2-3 NA 16 TRBV7-9 TRBD1 CASSLGAGGRPDTQYF TGTGCCAGCAGCTTAGGCGCAGGGGGTAGGCCAGATACGCAGTATTTT
TRBJ2-1 NA 15 TRBV11-2 TRBD1 CASSLEGTAYNEQFF TGTGCCAGCAGCTTAGAAGGGACAGCTTACAATGAGCAGTTCTTC
TRBJ1-1 once 15 TRBV5-1 NA CASTLEPDRNTEAFF TGCGCCAGCACCCTGGAGCCAGACCGAAACACTGAAGCTTTCTTT
TRBJ1-4 NA 15 TRBV5-1 NA CASSLDRESNEKLFF TGCGCCAGCAGCTTGGATCGGGAGAGTAATGAAAAACTGTTTTTT
TRBJ2-1 NA 13 TRBV3-1/TRBV3-2 TRBD2 CASRTSGVDEQFF TGTGCCAGCAGGACTAGCGGGGTAGATGAGCAGTTCTTC